Each of the 2 T cell receptor beta chains below was sequenced from the same sample in a study of cytomegalovirus exposure and HLA in healthy donors. It was with 60 Vbeta and 13 Jbeta primers that the PCR ran. Sequenced by immunoSEQ multiplex PCR; TCRdb stores in-frame clones only, minus some. The table for this sample gives fewer than 200,000 clones. The sequencing sample was made of PBMCs. All receptors come from a man younger than 40 in good health and CMV-seronegative.

To note about this clone: The junction does not match germline at one end; this may be a read error. The CDR3, as DNA: TGTGCCAGTAGTATTCTCACCTATGGAGACACCATATATTTT. Translating gives CASSILTYGDTIYF. This chain links TRBV19 with TRBJ1-3; no reliable D call. Germline-derived CDR1 and CDR2 are LNHDA and SQIVND (reference sequence). CDR3 length: 14 amino acids.

The chain has TRBV7-2 and TRBJ2-7, with 13 bases identical to TRBD2. With 5 bases clipped from V and 3 bases from J, the junction kept 10 bases outside the gene matches. This CDR3 has 17 amino acids. Germline values: CDR1 SGHTA, CDR2 FQGNSA. This CDR3 is CASSLRRGTSGVYEQYF. The CDR3 nucleotides are TGTGCCAGCAGCCTACGAAGAGGGACTAGCGGGGTCTACGAGCAGTACTTC.